This T cell receptor beta chain came from a study of blood T cell repertoires in COVID-19. Study context: T cells, B-cell-depleted T cells, or PBMCs provided the cDNA or gDNA that served as material.

Methods used by the authors: How many nucleated cells were present was estimated from reference gene primer amplification. Clones were sequenced by immunoSEQ multiplex PCR, and TCRdb holds only the in-frame ones, with some missing. D and trimming come from the DNA, and the V and J calls and clone size come from that table. The table records about 120,000 clones, about 70% of them present only once. This CDR3 is 16 amino acids long. CDR1 KGHSH and CDR2 LQKENI come from the germline V gene. The V end was cut by 3 bases, the J end by 7 bases, with 21 bases between. V is TRBV18 and J is TRBJ1-2, with D possibly TRBD1 on 5 matching bases. Sequencing was performed on peripheral blood. This clonotype was sampled from a woman in her 70s with acute or convalescent COVID-19. CDR3 coding DNA: TGTGCCAGCTCACCTCCAAACAGGTTATCTTTTGGTGGCTACACCTTC. Translated, it gives CASSPPNRLSFGGYTF.